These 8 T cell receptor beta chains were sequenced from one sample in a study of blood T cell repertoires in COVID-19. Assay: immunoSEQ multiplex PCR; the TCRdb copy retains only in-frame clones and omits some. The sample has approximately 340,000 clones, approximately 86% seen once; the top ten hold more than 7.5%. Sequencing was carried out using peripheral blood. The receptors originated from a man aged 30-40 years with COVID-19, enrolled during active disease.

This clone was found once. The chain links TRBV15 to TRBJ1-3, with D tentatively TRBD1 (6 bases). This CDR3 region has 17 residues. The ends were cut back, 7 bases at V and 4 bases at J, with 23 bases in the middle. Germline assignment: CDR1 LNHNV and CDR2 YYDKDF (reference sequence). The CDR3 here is CATTLAGGLLSGNTIYF. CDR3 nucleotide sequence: TGTGCCACCACTCTGGCGGGGGGGCTTTTATCAGGAAACACCATATATTTT.

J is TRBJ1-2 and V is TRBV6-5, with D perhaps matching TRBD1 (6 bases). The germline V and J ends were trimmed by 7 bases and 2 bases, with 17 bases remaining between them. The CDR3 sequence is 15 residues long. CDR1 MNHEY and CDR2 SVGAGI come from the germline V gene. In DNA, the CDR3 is TGTGCCAGCAATTCGGTCGGGGGGGCCAACTATGGCTACACCTTC. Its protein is CASNSVGGANYGYTF.

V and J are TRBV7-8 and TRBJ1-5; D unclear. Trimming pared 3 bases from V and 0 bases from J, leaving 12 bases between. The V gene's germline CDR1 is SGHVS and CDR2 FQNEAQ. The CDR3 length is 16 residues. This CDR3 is CASSLGWTNSNQPQHF. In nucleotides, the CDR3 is TGTGCCAGCAGCTTGGGTTGGACTAATAGCAATCAGCCCCAGCATTTT.

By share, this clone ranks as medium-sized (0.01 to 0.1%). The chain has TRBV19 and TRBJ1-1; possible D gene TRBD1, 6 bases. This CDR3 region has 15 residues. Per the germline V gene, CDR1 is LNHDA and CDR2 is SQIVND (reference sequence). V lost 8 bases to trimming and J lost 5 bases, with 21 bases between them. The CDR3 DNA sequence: TGTGCCAGTGAGTATGGGGCCGGGGGGCGGACTGAAGCTTTCTTT. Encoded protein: CASEYGAGGRTEAFF.

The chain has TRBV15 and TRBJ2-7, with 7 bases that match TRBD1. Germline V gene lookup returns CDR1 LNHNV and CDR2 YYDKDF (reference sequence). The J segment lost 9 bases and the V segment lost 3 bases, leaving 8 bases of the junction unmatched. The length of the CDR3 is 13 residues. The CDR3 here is CATSRQGTARQYF. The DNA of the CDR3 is TGTGCCACCAGCAGGCAGGGGACAGCACGGCAGTACTTC.

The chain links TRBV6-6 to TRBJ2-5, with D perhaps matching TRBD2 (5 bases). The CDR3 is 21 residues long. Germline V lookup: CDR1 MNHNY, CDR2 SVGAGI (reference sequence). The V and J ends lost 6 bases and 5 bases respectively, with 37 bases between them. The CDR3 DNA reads TGTGCCAGCAGCCCCCTTGGCTCTTATGTTTCCAATTTGAGGGAACGTGAGACCCAGTACTTC. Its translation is CASSPLGSYVSNLRERETQYF.

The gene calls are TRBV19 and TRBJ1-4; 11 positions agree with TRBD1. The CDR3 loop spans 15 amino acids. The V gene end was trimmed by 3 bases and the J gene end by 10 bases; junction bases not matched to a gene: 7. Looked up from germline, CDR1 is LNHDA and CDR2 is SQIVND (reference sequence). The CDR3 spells CASSMYGQGAAKLFF. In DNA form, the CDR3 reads TGTGCCAGTAGTATGTACGGACAGGGGGCCGCAAAACTGTTTTTT.

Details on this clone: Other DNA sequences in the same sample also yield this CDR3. This CDR3 reads CASSDRNTGELFF. CDR3 nucleotide sequence: TGTGCCAGCAGTGACAGGAACACCGGGGAGCTGTTTTTT. This rearrangement joins TRBV25-1 to TRBJ2-2; D ambiguous. This CDR3 has 13 residues. V lost 3 bases, J lost 1 base, and 3 bases lay in between. Germline CDR1 reads MGHDK; CDR2 reads SYGVNS.